This T cell receptor beta chain was profiled in a study of T cells in Graves' hyperthyroidism and ophthalmopathy. The V and J ends lost 5 bases and 1 base, in that order; junction bases with no gene match: 5. The germline V gene encodes CDR1 SEHNR and CDR2 FQNEAQ (reference sequence). The CDR3 spans 15 residues. Fresh 10 ml peripheral blood yielded PBMCs. Amplification targeted TCR beta CDR3 regions from RNA transcripts. First-round RT-PCR of the TCR CDR3 relied on the HTBI primer set. One entry per CDR3 protein results from TCRdb running MiXCR on the multiplex PCR reads. The sample comprises around 600,000 distinct CDR3 sequences, approximately 15% of which are singletons, and less than 9% rests with the top ten. This clonotype was recorded many times.

The sample taken for sequencing was blood. This TCR derives from a woman under 30 with Graves' ophthalmopathy. The V call is TRBV7-9, the J call TRBJ2-5; 9 positions agree with TRBD1. The CDR3 spells CASSGGQGIQETQYF. DNA for the CDR3: TGTGCCAGCAGCGGGGGACAGGGAATCCAAGAGACCCAGTACTTC. Based on the CDR3 plus reference TRBV7-9 and TRBJ2-5, the full variable domain is DTGVSQNPRHKITKRGQNVTFRCDPISEHNRLYWYRQTLGQGPEFLTYFQNEAQLEKSRLLSDRFSAERPKGSFSTLEIQRTEQGDSAMYLCASSGGQGIQETQYFGPGTRLLVL.